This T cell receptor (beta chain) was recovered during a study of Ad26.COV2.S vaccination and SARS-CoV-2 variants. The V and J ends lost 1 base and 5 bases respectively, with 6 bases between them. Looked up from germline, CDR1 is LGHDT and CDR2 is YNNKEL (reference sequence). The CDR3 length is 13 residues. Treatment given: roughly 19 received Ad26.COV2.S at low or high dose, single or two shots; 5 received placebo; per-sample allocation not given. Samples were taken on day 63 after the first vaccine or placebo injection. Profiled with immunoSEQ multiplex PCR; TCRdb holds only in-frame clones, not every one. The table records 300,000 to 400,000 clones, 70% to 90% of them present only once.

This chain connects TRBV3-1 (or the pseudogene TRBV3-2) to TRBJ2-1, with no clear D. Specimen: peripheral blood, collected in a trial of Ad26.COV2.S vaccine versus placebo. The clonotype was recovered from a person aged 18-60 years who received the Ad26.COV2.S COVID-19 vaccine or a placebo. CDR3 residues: CASSQGINNEQFF. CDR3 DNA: TGTGCCAGCAGCCAAGGAATTAACAATGAGCAGTTCTTC.